This entry is about one TCR beta chain. 60 Vbeta and 13 Jbeta primers were used in PCR. TCRdb keeps only in-frame clones here, not all; method: immunoSEQ multiplex PCR. The table lists approximately 78,000 clones, approximately 70% of them singletons, with about a fifth in the top ten. The CDR3 has 13 residues. From germline, CDR1 is SQVTM and CDR2 ANQGSEA. The sample belongs to a study of cytomegalovirus exposure and HLA in healthy donors. Sequencing was carried out using PBMCs. This TCR was sampled from a man aged 35-49 years in good health and CMV-seropositive. The chain uses TRBV29-1 and TRBJ2-5, with TRBD1 matching over 9 bases. The J call may be in error: the DNA end matches TRBJ2-7 better. The CDR3 is CSVEVTGGDEQYF. CDR3 bases: TGCAGCGTTGAAGTTACAGGGGGCGACGAGCAGTACTTC.